Below are 3 T cell receptor beta chains sequenced from a single sample in a study of blood T cells in healthy people across ages. A second roughly 6 to 12 cycle PCR used barcoded and J-beta primers. MiXCR, run by TCRdb on the 5' RACE reads, gives a single entry per CDR3 protein. The data hold fewer than 800,000 distinct CDR3 sequences, with 49% observed a single time. The sample was blood. The receptors derive from a woman aged 60 to 75 in good health.

This clonotype has only a few counts. The chain recombines TRBV5-4 with TRBJ2-5; D unresolved. V was pared by 5 bases and J by 5 bases, with 10 bases between. Germline V CDR1 and CDR2: SGHNT, YYREEE (reference sequence). This CDR3 has 12 amino acids. The CDR3 here is CASSRASETQYF. CDR3 sequence (DNA): TGTGCCAGCAGTCGGGCCTCGGAGACCCAGTACTTC.

This clonotype was detected ten times or more. The chain has TRBV7-9 and TRBJ2-5; TRBD2 agrees at 11 bases. Germline loops: CDR1 SEHNR, CDR2 FQNEAQ (reference sequence). This CDR3 spans 14 amino acids. J was trimmed by 4 bases and V by 6 bases; bases with no gene match: 4. The CDR3 region is CASSQTSGRETQYF. CDR3 in DNA: TGTGCCAGCAGTCAAACTAGCGGGAGAGAGACCCAGTACTTC. The full variable domain, rest sourced from reference TRBV7-9 and TRBJ2-5, is DTGVSQNPRHKITKRGQNVTFRCDPISEHNRLYWYRQTLGQGPEFLTYFQNEAQLEKSRLLSDRFSAERPKGSFSTLEIQRTEQGDSAMYLCASSQTSGRETQYFGPGTRLLVL.

The chain carries TRBV20-1 and TRBJ1-6; D might be TRBD1 (6 bases). V was trimmed by 6 bases and J by 7 bases, leaving 19 bases between them. The CDR3 sequence is 15 residues long. Per germline, CDR1 DFQATT and CDR2 SNEGSKA (reference sequence). CDR3 amino acids: CSASPSGVENSPLHF. The CDR3 coding sequence is TGCAGTGCCTCCCCTTCAGGGGTTGAGAATTCACCCCTCCACTTT.